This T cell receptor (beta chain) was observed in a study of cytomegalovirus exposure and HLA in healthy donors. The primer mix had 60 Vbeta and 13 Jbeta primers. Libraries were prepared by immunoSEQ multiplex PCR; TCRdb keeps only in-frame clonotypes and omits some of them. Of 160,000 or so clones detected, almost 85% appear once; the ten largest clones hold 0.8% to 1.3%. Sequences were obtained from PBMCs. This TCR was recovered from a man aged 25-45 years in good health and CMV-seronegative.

The CDR3 is CASSIVGQQETQYF. The CDR3, as DNA: TGTGCCAGTAGTATAGTCGGACAGCAAGAGACCCAGTACTTC. V is TRBV19 and J is TRBJ2-5; TRBD1 might be the D (6 bases). V gave up 1 base and J gave up 2 bases, with 8 bases separating them. The CDR3 is 14 amino acids. The germline V gene encodes CDR1 LNHDA and CDR2 SQIVND (reference sequence).